This TCR beta chain appears in the sequencing data of a study of shared clonotypes between healthy human individuals. Per sorted-subset replicate PCR, input was roughly 200 ng DNA, representing 30,000 or so T cell genomes. In the original analysis: Filtering was not the same, since immunoSEQ gave junction-only sequences without quality scores. Sequenced by immunoSEQ multiplex PCR; TCRdb stores in-frame clones only, minus some. V and J calls and clone size are copied from that table; D and trimming were computed from the DNA. Among roughly 2.6 million clones, 85% to 95% were seen once, and the ten largest hold over 0.12%. Between the trimmed V and J ends, which lost 4 bases and 4 bases, there was a span of 3 bases. Per the germline V gene, CDR1 is SGDLS and CDR2 is YYNGEE. The CDR3 runs 12 residues. The split of CD4+ cells yielded CD45RA+ naive and CD45RA-negative memory subsets.

Material: naive CD4+ T cells sorted from blood. Regarding subset: CD45RA+ positively selected. This chain uses TRBV9 with TRBJ2-6; no reliable D call. The sequence derives from a man aged 18 to 30 in good health. The CDR3 protein is CASSPGANVLTF. CDR3 in DNA: TGTGCCAGCAGCCCCGGGGCCAACGTCCTGACTTTC.